This T cell receptor beta chain was recorded in a study of blood T cell repertoires in COVID-19. Overall study context: Sources were T cells, B-cell-depleted T cells, or PBMCs; the material itself was cDNA or gDNA.

From germline, CDR1 is ENHRY and CDR2 SYGVKD. CDR3 length equals 19 residues. J was trimmed by 5 bases and V by 0 bases; bases with no gene match: 15. The authors' processing: Using reference gene primer amplification, nucleated cell counts were estimated. Sequencing was performed with immunoSEQ multiplex PCR; in TCRdb, only in-frame clones are kept and a portion is missing. V and J calls and clone size follow that table, whereas D and trimming were derived from the DNA. The table shows fewer than 400,000 clones, with approximately 92% occurring only once. This study enrolled people aged about 18 to 100 from roughly 24 US geographic areas. Two negative PCRs, clearance, or symptom resolution had been documented for recovered Cohort 3 donors.

This TCR came from a woman aged 25 to 39 who had recovered from COVID-19. Sequenced sample: PBMCs or T cells enriched from blood (not recorded which). The chain couples TRBV10-3 to TRBJ1-1; 10 nucleotides align to TRBD1. The CDR3 sequence: CAISESRSVAGQGNTEAFF. DNA for the CDR3: TGTGCCATCAGTGAGTCGAGATCCGTAGCGGGACAGGGGAATACTGAAGCTTTCTTT.